This T cell receptor (beta chain) was captured by sequencing in a study of shared clonotypes between healthy human individuals (TCRdb year 2020). Context from the whole study: Three men and two women, aged 18 to 49 years, made up the cohort. To estimate repertoire size and how much clonotype sharing occurs between individuals, the study deeply sequenced the blood TCR repertoires of roughly 5 healthy adults. Each donor's leukapheresis produced roughly between roughly 0.85 and 10 billion PBMCs. Different laboratories and diverse techniques were used to prepare libraries and sequence TCR repertoires, to increase sequencing depth and limit assay-specific biases. For each donor, CD4 naive and CD4 memory were each given three plates, CD8 naive was given two plates, and CD8 memory was given one plate.

To note about this clone: Its binding antigen is unknown. Per-base qualities were not stored, and no clone one base away is much larger.

Here is what the overall study found, with its caveats: Even with the large sequencing depth, rarefaction of the sorted-subset datasets indicated that sequencing was incomplete. Pairwise subsampling indicated that sequencing depth was expected to affect the degree of clonotype sharing among donors. Naive subsets generally had larger estimated clonotype richness than memory subsets did. Across a few donors, approximately 4.9% of naive CD4, roughly 3.8% of naive CD8, 2% to 2.5% of memory CD4, and around 0.4% of memory CD8 clonotypes were shared. Because the study included a small number of donors, the genetic and exposure-history diversity represented was limited. Sampling was restricted to blood, and TCR repertoires in tissue are likely to differ from TCR repertoires in blood. Clonotypes shared by all four sorted-subset donors showed higher generation probabilities than non-shared clonotypes.

The donors were healthy, HIV-negative adults who had no recently reported acute infections or vaccinations. Every donor was a Caucasian adult living in Nashville, Tennessee, USA. CD4+ T cells were enriched by magnetic negative selection; naive cells were then positively selected on CD45RA, and the negative fraction formed the memory subset. After blood collection by leukapheresis, PBMCs were isolated using Ficoll-Histopaque density gradient centrifugation and then cryopreserved in the vapor phase of liquid nitrogen. Analytical flow cytometry was used to check the purity and quantity of every magnetically sorted T cell population. Genomic DNA was isolated from each sorted fraction and quantified by UV absorbance on a Nanodrop 2000c. Using the deep immunoSEQ assay, TCR CDR3 regions were amplified from genomic DNA by multiplex PCR. Genomic DNA extracted from each cell subset was distributed evenly over all wells of several immunoSEQ 96-well plates, and each plate served as one replicate. For sorted subsets, around 0.2 ug of genomic DNA, equivalent to roughly 30,000 T cell genomes, went into each replicate PCR. Purified libraries were measured with a Qubit 3.0 fluorometer, size-checked on a Bioanalyzer 2100, and measured again with the KAPA Library Quantification kit. Each immunoSEQ 96-well plate was sequenced on its own single-read 150-cycle Illumina NextSeq 550 flow cell. Regarding the original processing steps: The immunoSEQ output contained only junctional sequences without quality scores, so filtering could not match that applied to full-length reads. Sequences were annotated with PyIR, a Python wrapper for IgBLAST v1.9, using IMGT germline references to assign V/J genes and CDR3. Any read was removed if the V/J assignment was weak (E-value above 1e-6), the CDR3 was missing, or the read contained stop codons, out-of-frame junctions, or ambiguous translated residues. V3J clonotypes were defined by identical inferred V gene, J gene, and CDR3 amino acid sequence. To compute the percentage overlap between repertoires, the number of shared unique clonotypes was divided by the size of the smaller repertoire. Repertoire richness was assessed with RTK rarefaction, the Chao1 estimator, and Recon v2.1 estimates of unobserved clonotypes. For all TCRbeta clonotypes obtained by the gDNA method from a handful of donors, generation probabilities were computed with OLGA. TCRdb carries this immuneACCESS record with in-frame sequences only. Its versions omit some clonotypes, under half of them owing to an unresolved V gene in the studies checked, with the rest unexplained. The V and J calls and clone size were taken over from that table, and D and trimming were inferred from the DNA. The sample yields about 1 million clones; around 74% were counted once. The top ten clones comprise roughly 1.4% of the sample.

Including the terminal cysteine and phenylalanine, the CDR3 comprises 16 residues. Only the CDR3 DNA stays, 48 bases, in frame from base 1. The germline V gene specifies SGHRS as CDR1 and YFSETQ as CDR2. Ends trimmed: V by 0 bases, J by 3 bases; bases unmatched to a gene: 9. The V and J genes are TRBV5-1 and TRBJ2-7, and 7 junctional nucleotides match TRBD2. Input material: memory CD4+ T cells sorted from blood. The sample's cell subset or site label, in plain terms: CD45RA-negative fraction. This TCR was sampled from a man aged 18 to 29 in good health. The CDR3 protein sequence reads: CASSLGRERRFYEQYF. The DNA reads TGCGCCAGCAGCTTGGGGCGGGAGAGGAGGTTCTACGAGCAGTACTTC.